This T cell receptor (beta chain) was observed in a study of blood T cell repertoires in COVID-19. Study summary: PBMCs, B-cell-depleted T cells, or T cells provided the cDNA or gDNA that made up the material.

Original data processing: Estimation of nucleated cell counts relied on the amplification of reference gene primers. Here immunoSEQ multiplex PCR was the method, and the copy in TCRdb shows in-frame clones only, minus some. D and trimming come from the DNA, and the V and J calls and clone size come from that table. Here the sample spans 65,000 to 95,000 clones, 80% being singletons. The germline gives CDR1 SGHRS, CDR2 YFSETQ. The CDR3 totals 15 residues. Trimming at V came to 4 bases and at J to 3 bases, leaving 8 bases not matched to a gene. This chain connects TRBV5-1 to TRBJ2-7, with 9 bases identical to TRBD1. The source of this sequence is a woman aged 40-49 years with active or convalescent COVID-19. Material: peripheral blood. CDR3 in DNA: TGCGCCAGCAGCCCGGCTACAGGGGGCGGCTACGAGCAGTACTTC. Translating it yields CASSPATGGGYEQYF.